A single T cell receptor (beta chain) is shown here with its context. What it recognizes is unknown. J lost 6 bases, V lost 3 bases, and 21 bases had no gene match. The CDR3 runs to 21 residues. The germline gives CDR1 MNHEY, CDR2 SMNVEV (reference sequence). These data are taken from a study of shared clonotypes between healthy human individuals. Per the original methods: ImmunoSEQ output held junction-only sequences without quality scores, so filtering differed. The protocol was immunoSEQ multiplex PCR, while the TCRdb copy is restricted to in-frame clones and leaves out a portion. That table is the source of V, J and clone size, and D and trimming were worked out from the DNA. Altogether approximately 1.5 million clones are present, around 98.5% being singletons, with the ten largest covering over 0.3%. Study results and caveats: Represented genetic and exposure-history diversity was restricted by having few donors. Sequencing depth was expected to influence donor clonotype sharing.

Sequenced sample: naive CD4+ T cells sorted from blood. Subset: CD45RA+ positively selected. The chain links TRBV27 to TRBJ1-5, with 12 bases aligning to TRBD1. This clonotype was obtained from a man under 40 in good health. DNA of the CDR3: TGTGCCAGCAGTTTCCTTACACCGGGACAGGGGGCGAGAGGGTTTAGTCAGCCCCAGCATTTT. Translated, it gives CASSFLTPGQGARGFSQPQHF.